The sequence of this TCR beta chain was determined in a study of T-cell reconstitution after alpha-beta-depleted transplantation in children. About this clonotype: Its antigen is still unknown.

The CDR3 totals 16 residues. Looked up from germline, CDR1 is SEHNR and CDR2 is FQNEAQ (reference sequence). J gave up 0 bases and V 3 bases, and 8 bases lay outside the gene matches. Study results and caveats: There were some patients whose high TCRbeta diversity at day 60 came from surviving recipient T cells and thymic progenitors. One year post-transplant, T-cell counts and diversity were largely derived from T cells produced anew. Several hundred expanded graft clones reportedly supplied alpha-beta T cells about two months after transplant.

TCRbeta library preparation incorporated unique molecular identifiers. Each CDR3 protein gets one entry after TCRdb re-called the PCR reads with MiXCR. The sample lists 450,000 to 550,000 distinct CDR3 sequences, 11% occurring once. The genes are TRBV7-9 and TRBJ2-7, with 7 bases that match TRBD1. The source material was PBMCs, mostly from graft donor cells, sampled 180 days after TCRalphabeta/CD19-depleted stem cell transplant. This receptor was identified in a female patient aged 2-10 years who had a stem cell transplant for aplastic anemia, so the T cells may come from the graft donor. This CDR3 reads CASSFPLRDSSYEQYF. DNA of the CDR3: TGTGCCAGCAGCTTCCCTCTCCGGGACAGCTCCTACGAGCAGTACTTC.